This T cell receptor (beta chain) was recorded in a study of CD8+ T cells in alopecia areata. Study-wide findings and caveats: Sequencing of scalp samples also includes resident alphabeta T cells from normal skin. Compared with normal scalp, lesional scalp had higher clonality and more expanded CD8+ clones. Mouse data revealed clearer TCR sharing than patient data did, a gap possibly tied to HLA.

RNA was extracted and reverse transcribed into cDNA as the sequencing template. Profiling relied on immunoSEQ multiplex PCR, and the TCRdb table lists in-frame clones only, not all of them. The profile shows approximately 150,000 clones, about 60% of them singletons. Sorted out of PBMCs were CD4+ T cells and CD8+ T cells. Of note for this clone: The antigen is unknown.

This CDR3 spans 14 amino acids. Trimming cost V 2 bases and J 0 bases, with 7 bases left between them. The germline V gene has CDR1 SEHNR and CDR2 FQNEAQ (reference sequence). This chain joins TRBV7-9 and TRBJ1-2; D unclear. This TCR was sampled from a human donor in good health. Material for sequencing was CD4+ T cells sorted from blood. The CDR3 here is CASSLLGSNYGYTF. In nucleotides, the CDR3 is TGTGCCAGCAGCTTACTGGGGTCTAACTATGGCTACACCTTC.